Shown below are 8 T cell receptor beta chains from a single sample sequenced in a study of sequential checkpoint blockade in melanoma. Clones were sequenced by immunoSEQ multiplex PCR, and TCRdb holds only the in-frame ones, with some missing. The table has about 20,000 clones, roughly 53% seen once. Sample treatment: randomized to nivolumab then ipilimumab (arm A) or the reverse (arm B). Sequencing used CD8+ T cells sorted from blood (inferred from file names), obtained from a patient given nivolumab and ipilimumab in sequence. The receptors were sampled from a human donor with melanoma.

The chain uses TRBV27 and TRBJ1-1, with a tentative D call TRBD1 (6 bases). V was trimmed by 8 bases and J by 6 bases, leaving 19 bases between them. CDR1 and CDR2 (germline): MNHEY, SMNVEV (reference sequence). The CDR3 is 14 amino acids. The CDR3 reads CASRSFSGAPEAFF. The CDR3 DNA sequence: TGTGCCAGCCGCTCCTTCTCAGGGGCCCCTGAAGCTTTCTTT.

The V and J genes are TRBV14 and TRBJ2-6; 7 nucleotides align to TRBD1. CDR1 and CDR2 from the germline V gene are SGHDN and FVKESK. The CDR3 has 18 amino acids. J was trimmed by 2 bases and V by 3 bases; bases with no gene match: 10. The CDR3 loop is CASSQTDREAPGANVLTF. CDR3 DNA: TGTGCCAGCAGCCAGACTGACAGGGAAGCCCCTGGGGCCAACGTCCTGACTTTC. The variable domain in full, with the rest retrieved from reference TRBV14 and TRBJ2-6, is EAGVTQFPSHSVIEKGQTVTLRCDPISGHDNLYWYRRVMGKEIKFLLHFVKESKQDESGMPNNRFLAERTGGTYSTLKVQPAELEDSGVYFCASSQTDREAPGANVLTFGAGSRLTVL.

The V and J genes are TRBV18 and TRBJ2-7; TRBD2 matches at 12 bases. The CDR3 is made up of 15 amino acids. With V trimmed by 2 bases and J by 5 bases, 4 bases remained unmatched. CDR1 and CDR2 (germline): KGHSH, LQKENI. CDR3 nucleotides: TGTGCCAGCTCACCAGCTAGCGGGAGGGGAAACGAGCAGTACTTC. Its protein product is CASSPASGRGNEQYF.

The chain has TRBV13 and TRBJ2-7; D might be TRBD1 (6 bases). The CDR3 length is 14 residues. Germline CDR1 is PRHDT and CDR2 is FYEKMQ (reference sequence). V lost 5 bases and J lost 6, with 17 bases in between. CDR3 loop: CASSKDRDTGEQYF. The CDR3 region has the DNA TGTGCCAGCAGCAAAGACCGGGACACGGGCGAGCAGTACTTC.

The sample holds one count of this clone. The V gene is TRBV27, the J gene TRBJ2-2, with 9 bases aligning to TRBD2. CDR1 is MNHEY and CDR2 is SMNVEV in the germline V gene (reference sequence). The V gene end was trimmed by 5 bases and the J gene end by 2 bases; junction bases not matched to a gene: 12. The CDR3 runs 18 residues. The CDR3 sequence: CASSPPLGLAGNTGELFF. The CDR3 coding sequence is TGTGCCAGCAGTCCCCCCTTGGGGCTAGCGGGAAACACCGGGGAGCTGTTTTTT.

The V and J genes are TRBV6-1 and TRBJ2-7; TRBD2 matches at 13 bases. V was pared by 4 bases and J by 4 bases, with 13 bases of the junction left unmatched. CDR3 length: 18 amino acids. Germline CDR1 reads MNHNS; CDR2 reads SASEGT. The DNA of the CDR3 is TGTGCCAGCAGTGGATCGGGACTAGCGGGGTCAACTTGGTACGAGCAGTACTTC. Translating it yields CASSGSGLAGSTWYEQYF.

This chain links TRBV2 with TRBJ2-1, with 7 bases that match TRBD2. The CDR3 loop spans 13 amino acids. The germline CDR1 and CDR2 sequences are SNHLY and FYNNEI. The V and J ends lost 3 bases and 7 bases, in that order; junction bases with no gene match: 3. The CDR3 is CASSDGGGNEQFF. The CDR3 DNA follows: TGTGCCAGCAGTGATGGGGGGGGGAATGAGCAGTTCTTC.

The chain uses TRBV4-1 and TRBJ2-3; perhaps TRBD2 as D (6 bases). The germline V and J ends were trimmed by 1 base and 15 bases, with 11 bases remaining between them. The CDR3 contains 11 residues. The germline V gene encodes CDR1 MGHRA and CDR2 YSYEKL. The CDR3 region has the DNA TGCGCCAGCAGCCAAGCCGGGACTCGCTATTTT. Encoded protein: CASSQAGTRYF.